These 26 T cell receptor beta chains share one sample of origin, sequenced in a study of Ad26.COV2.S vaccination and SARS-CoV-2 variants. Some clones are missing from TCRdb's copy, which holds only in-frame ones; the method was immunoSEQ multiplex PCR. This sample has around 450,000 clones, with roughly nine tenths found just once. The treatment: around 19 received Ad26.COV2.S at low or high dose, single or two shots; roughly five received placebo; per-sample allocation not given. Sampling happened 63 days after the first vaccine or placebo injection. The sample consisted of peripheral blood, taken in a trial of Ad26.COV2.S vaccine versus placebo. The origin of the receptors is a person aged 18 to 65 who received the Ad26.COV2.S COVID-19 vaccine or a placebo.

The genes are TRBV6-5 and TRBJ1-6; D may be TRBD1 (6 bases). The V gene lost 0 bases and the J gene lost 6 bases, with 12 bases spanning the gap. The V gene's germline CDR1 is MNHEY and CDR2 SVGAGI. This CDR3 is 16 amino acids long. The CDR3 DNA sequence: TGTGCCAGCAGTTACTCTTCTACAGGGACTAATTCACCCCTCCACTTT. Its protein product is CASSYSSTGTNSPLHF.

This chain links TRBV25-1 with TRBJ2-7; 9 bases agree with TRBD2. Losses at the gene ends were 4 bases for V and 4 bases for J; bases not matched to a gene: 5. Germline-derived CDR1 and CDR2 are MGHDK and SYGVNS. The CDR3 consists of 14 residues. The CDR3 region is CASSGSGRLYEQYF. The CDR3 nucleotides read TGTGCCAGCAGTGGTAGCGGGAGATTATACGAGCAGTACTTC.

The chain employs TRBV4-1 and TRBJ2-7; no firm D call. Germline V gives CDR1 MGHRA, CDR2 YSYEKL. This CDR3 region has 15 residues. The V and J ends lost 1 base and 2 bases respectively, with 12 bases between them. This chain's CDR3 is CASSQAPALAYEQYF. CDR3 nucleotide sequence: TGCGCCAGCAGCCAAGCCCCCGCTCTTGCCTACGAGCAGTACTTC.

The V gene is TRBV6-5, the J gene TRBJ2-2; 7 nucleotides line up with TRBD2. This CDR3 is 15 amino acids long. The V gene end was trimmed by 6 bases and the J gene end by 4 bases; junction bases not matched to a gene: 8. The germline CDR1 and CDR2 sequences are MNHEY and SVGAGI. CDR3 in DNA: TGTGCCAGCAGGCGGCGGGGGAGGTCCACCGGGGAGCTGTTTTTT. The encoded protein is CASRRRGRSTGELFF.

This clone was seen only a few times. CDR3 in DNA: TGTGCCAGTAGTCCTAACCGGGACAACTATGGCTACACCTTC. This codes for CASSPNRDNYGYTF. This chain links TRBV19 with TRBJ1-2; TRBD1 might be the D (5 bases). V was clipped by 5 bases and J by 2 bases, with 12 bases between them. Germline V gene data show CDR1 as LNHDA and CDR2 as SQIVND (reference sequence). CDR3 length: 14 residues.

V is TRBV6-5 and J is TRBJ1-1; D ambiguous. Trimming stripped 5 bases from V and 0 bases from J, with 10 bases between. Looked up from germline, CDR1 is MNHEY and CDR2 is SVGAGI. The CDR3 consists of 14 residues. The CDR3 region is CASSPYSMNTEAFF. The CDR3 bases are TGTGCCAGCAGTCCATACTCGATGAACACTGAAGCTTTCTTT.

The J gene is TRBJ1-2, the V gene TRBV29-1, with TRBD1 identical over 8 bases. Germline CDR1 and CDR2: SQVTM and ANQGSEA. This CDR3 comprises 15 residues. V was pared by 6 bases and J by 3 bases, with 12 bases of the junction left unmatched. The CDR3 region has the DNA TGCAGCGTCATAGACCAGGGGGCGATCGACTATGGCTACACCTTC. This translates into CSVIDQGAIDYGYTF.

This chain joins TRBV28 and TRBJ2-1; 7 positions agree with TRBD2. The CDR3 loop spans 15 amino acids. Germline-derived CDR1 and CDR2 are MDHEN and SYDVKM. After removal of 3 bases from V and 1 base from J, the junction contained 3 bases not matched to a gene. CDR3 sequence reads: CASSFLAESYNEQFF. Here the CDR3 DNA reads TGTGCCAGCAGTTTCCTAGCGGAATCCTACAATGAGCAGTTCTTC.

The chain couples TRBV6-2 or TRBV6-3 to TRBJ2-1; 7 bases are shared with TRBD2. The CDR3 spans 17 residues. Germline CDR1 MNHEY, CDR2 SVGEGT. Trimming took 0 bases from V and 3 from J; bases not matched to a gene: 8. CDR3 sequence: CASSYSIVLADYNEQFF. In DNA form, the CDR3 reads TGTGCCAGCAGTTACTCGATTGTCCTAGCGGACTACAATGAGCAGTTCTTC.

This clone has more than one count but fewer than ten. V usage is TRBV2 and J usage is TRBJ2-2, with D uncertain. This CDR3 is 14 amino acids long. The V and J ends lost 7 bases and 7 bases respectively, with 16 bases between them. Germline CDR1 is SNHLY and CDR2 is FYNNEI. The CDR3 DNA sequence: TGTGCCAGCACTCCCACAGCTCGTCACGGGGAGCTGTTTTTT. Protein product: CASTPTARHGELFF.

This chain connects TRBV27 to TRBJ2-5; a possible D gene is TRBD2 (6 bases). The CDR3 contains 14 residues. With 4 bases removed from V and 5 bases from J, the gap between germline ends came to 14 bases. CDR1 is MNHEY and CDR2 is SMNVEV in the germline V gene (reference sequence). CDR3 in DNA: TGTGCCAGCAGTTACACTAGCTCATACGAGACCCAGTACTTC. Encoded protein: CASSYTSSYETQYF.

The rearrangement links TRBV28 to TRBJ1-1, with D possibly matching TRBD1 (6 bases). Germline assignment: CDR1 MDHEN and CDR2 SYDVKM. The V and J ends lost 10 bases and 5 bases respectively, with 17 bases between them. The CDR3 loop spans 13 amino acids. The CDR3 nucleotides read TGTGCCACCTCAAGGGGGTACTGGACTGAAGCTTTCTTT. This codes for CATSRGYWTEAFF.

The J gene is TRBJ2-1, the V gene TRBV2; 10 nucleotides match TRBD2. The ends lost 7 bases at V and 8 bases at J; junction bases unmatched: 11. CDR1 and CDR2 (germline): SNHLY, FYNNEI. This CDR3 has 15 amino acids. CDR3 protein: CASTPGTSAVDEQFF. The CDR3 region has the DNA TGTGCCAGCACCCCCGGGACTAGCGCGGTAGATGAGCAGTTCTTC.

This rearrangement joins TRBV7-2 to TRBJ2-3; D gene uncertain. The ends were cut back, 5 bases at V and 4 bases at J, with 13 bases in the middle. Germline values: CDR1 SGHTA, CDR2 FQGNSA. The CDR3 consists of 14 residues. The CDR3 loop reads CASSPNWGSDTQYF. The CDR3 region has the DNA TGTGCCAGCAGCCCCAATTGGGGTTCAGATACGCAGTATTTT.

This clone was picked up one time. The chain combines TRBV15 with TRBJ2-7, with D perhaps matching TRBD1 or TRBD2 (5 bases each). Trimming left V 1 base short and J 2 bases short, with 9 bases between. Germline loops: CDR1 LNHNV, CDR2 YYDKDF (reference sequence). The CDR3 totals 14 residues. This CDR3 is CATSRAGTTYEQYF. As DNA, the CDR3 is TGTGCCACCAGCAGAGCCGGGACCACCTACGAGCAGTACTTC. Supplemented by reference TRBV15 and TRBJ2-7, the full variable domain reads DAMVIQNPRYQVTQFGKPVTLSCSQTLNHNVMYWYQQKSSQAPKLLFHYYDKDFNNEADTPDNFQSRRPNTSFCFLDIRSPGLGDTAMYLCATSRAGTTYEQYFGPGTRLTVT.

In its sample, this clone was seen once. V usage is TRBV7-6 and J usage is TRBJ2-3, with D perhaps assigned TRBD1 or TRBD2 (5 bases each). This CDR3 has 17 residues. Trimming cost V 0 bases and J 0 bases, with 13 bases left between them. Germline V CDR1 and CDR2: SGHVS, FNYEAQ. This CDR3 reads CASSLASPGPSTDTQYF. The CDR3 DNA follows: TGTGCCAGCAGCTTAGCGTCTCCGGGACCGAGCACAGATACGCAGTATTTT.

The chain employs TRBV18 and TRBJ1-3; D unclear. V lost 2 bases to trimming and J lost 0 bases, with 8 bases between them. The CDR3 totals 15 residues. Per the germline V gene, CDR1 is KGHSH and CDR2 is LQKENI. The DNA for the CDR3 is TGTGCCAGCTCACCAATTGTGGGCTCTGGAAACACCATATATTTT. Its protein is CASSPIVGSGNTIYF.

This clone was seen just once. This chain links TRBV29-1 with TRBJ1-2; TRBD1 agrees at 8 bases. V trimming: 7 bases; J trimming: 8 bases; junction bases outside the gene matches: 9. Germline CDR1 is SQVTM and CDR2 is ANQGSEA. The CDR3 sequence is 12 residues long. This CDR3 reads CSAGDRPGGYTF. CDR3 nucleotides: TGCAGCGCCGGGGACAGGCCGGGGGGCTACACCTTC.

The CDR3 DNA sequence: TGTGCCAGCAGTTTGGGGGTTGTGTATGAGCAGTTCTTC. It translates to CASSLGVVYEQFF. This chain links TRBV28 with TRBJ2-1; D tentatively reads TRBD1 or TRBD2 (5 bases each). Germline V lookup: CDR1 MDHEN, CDR2 SYDVKM. The CDR3 has 13 amino acids. V shed 3 bases and J shed 8 bases, with 11 bases lying between them.

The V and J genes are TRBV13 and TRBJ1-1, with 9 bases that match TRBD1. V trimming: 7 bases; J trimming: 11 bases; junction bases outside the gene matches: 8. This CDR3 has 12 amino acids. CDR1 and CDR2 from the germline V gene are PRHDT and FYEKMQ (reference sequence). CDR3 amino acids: CASTLQGTGAFF. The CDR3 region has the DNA TGTGCCAGCACCCTACAGGGGACAGGGGCTTTCTTT. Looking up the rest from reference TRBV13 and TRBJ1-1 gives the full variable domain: AAGVIQSPRHLIKEKRETATLKCYPIPRHDTVYWYQQGPGQDPQFLISFYEKMQSDKGSIPDRFSAQQFSDYHSELNMSSLELGDSALYFCASTLQGTGAFFGQGTRLTVV.

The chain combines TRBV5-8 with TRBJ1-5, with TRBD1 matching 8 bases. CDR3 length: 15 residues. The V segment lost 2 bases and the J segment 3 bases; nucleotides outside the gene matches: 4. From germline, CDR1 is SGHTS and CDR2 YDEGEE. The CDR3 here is CASSFRGRVNQPQHF. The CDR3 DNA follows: TGTGCCAGCAGCTTCAGGGGGCGCGTCAATCAGCCCCAGCATTTT. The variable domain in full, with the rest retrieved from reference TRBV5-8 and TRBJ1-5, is EAGVTQSPTHLIKTRGQQATLRCSPISGHTSVYWYQQALGLGLQFLLWYDEGEERNRGNFPPRFSGRQFPNYSSELNVNALELEDSALYLCASSFRGRVNQPQHFGDGTRLSIL.

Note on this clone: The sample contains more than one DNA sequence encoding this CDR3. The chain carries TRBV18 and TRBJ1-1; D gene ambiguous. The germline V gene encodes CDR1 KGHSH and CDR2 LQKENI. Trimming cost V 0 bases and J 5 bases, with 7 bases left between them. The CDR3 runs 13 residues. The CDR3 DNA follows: TGTGCCAGCTCACCACCGGTCGGAACTGAAGCTTTCTTT. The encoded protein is CASSPPVGTEAFF.

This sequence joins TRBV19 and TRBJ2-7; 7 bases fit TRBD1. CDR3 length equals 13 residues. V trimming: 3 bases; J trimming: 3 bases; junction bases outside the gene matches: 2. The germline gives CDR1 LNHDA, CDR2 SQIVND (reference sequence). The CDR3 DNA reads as TGTGCCAGTAGTATGGCAGGGGGCTACGAGCAGTACTTC. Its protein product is CASSMAGGYEQYF.

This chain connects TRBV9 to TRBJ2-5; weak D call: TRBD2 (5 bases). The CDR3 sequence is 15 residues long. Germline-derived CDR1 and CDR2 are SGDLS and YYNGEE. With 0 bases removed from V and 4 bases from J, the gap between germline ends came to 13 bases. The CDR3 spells CASSVGASLSETQYF. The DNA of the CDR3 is TGTGCCAGCAGCGTAGGAGCTAGCCTCTCAGAGACCCAGTACTTC. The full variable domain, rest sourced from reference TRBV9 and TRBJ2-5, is DSGVTQTPKHLITATGQRVTLRCSPRSGDLSVYWYQQSLDQGLQFLIQYYNGEERAKGNILERFSAQQFPDLHSELNLSSLELGDSALYFCASSVGASLSETQYFGPGTRLLVL.

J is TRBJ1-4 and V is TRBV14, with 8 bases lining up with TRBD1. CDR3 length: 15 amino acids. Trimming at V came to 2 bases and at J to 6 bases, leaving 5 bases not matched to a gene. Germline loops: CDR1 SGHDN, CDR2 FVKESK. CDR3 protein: CASSQRTGRDEKLFF. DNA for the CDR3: TGTGCCAGCAGCCAACGGACAGGGAGGGATGAAAAACTGTTTTTT.

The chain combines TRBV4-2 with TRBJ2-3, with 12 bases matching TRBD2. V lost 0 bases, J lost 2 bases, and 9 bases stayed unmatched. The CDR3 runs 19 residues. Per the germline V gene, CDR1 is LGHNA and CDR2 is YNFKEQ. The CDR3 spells CASSQETPRTSGDTDTQYF. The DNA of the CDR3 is TGTGCCAGCAGCCAAGAGACACCCAGGACTAGCGGGGACACAGATACGCAGTATTTT.